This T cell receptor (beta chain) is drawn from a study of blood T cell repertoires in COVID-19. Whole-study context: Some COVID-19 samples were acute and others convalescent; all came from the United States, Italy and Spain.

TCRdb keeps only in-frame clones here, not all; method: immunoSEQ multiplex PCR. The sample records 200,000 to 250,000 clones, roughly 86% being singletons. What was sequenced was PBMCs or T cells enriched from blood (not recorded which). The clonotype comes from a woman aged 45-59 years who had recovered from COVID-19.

The CDR3 sequence is CASSGGDGSRSPLHF. CDR3 bases: TGTGCCAGCAGCGGGGGGGACGGATCACGGTCACCCCTCCACTTT. The J gene is TRBJ1-6, the V gene TRBV6-2 or TRBV6-3; tentative D call: TRBD1 (5 bases). There are 15 residues in the CDR3. The germline CDR1 and CDR2 sequences are MNHEY and SVGEGT. The V end was cut by 6 bases, the J end by 10 bases, with 19 bases between.